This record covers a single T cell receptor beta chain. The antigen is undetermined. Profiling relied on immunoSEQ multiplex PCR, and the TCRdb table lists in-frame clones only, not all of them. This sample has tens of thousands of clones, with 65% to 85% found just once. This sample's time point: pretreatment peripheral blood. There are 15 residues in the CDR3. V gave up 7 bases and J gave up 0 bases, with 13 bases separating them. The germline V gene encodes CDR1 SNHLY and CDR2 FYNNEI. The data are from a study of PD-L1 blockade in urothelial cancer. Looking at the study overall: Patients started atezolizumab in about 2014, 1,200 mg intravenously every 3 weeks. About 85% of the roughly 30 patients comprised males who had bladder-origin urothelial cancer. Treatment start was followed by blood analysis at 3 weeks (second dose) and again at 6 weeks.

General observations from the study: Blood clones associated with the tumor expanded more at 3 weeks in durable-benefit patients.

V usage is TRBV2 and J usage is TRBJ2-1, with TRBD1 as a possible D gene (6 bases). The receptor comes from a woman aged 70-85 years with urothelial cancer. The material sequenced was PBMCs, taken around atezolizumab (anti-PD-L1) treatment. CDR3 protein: CASTLQGSSYNEQFF. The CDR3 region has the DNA TGTGCCAGCACCCTACAGGGAAGCTCCTACAATGAGCAGTTCTTC.